The sequence of this T cell receptor beta chain was determined in a study of T cell responses to AZD1222 COVID-19 vaccine. The wider study: Recipients boosted at about 4 weeks or about 12 weeks are pooled. Study-level points and caveats: The study found Spike-specific TCR breadth and depth rose after two AZD1222 doses.

The V gene's germline CDR1 is LNHNV and CDR2 YYDKDF (reference sequence). This CDR3 comprises 16 residues. J lost 6 bases, V lost 0 bases, and 5 bases had no gene match. Turning to this clone: Antigen unknown.

Produced via immunoSEQ multiplex PCR; TCRdb's table is partial and in-frame only. The sample shows some 99,000 clones, 87% of them seen only once. The rearrangement uses TRBV15 and TRBJ2-2; 9 nucleotides agree with TRBD2. The starting material was peripheral blood, obtained on day 0 of AZD1222 vaccination. The TCR originated in an adult in good health. CDR3 sequence (DNA): TGTGCCACCAGCAGAGACAAGGGACTAGCATCCGGGGAGCTGTTTTTT. Encoded protein: CATSRDKGLASGELFF.